This T cell receptor (beta chain) comes out of a study of T cell responses to AZD1222 COVID-19 vaccine. Findings and limits, study-wide: Donor demographics were predominantly white British with a female majority; clonal diversity may be underestimated. Nearly half of spike-specific TCRs reportedly target unmutated variant regions.

TCRdb keeps only in-frame clones here, not all; method: immunoSEQ multiplex PCR. The data hold nearly 90,000 clones, with approximately 86% observed a single time. With 5 bases removed from V and 6 bases from J, the gap between germline ends came to 10 bases. Germline V CDR1 and CDR2: SGHVS, FQNEAQ. The CDR3 loop spans 12 amino acids. Turning to this clone: The antigen remains unidentified.

This sequence was found in an adult in good health. The rearrangement links TRBV7-8 to TRBJ1-1; D might be TRBD1 (5 bases). Sequencing was performed on peripheral blood, taken on day 0 of MenACWY control vaccination. The CDR3 reads CASSPKGPEAFF. In DNA, the CDR3 is TGTGCCAGCAGCCCCAAGGGGCCTGAAGCTTTCTTT.